This TCR beta chain was documented in a study of beta chain features in type 1 diabetes. This clone was counted between two and nine times. As yet, its antigen is unknown. With 0 bases removed from V and 2 bases from J, the gap between germline ends came to 11 bases. The germline gives CDR1 KGHSH, CDR2 LQKENI. The CDR3 has 15 residues. Findings and caveats of the study: In patients and controls equally, PCR might favor templates that are shorter.

The authors reverse transcribed all of the isolated RNA, so sequencing captured expressed TCRB transcripts. The method was immunoSEQ multiplex PCR; TCRdb's version includes in-frame clones alone and lacks a portion of them. This table has 900,000 or so clones, under 20% appearing once. The sample consisted of naive CD4+ T cells from blood. The chain combines TRBV18 with TRBJ2-7; tentatively, D is TRBD2 (5 bases). The TCR sequence derives from a woman younger than 30 in good health. CDR3 bases: TGTGCCAGCTCACCACCCGGGGATTTTGCCTACGAGCAGTACTTC. Protein product: CASSPPGDFAYEQYF.